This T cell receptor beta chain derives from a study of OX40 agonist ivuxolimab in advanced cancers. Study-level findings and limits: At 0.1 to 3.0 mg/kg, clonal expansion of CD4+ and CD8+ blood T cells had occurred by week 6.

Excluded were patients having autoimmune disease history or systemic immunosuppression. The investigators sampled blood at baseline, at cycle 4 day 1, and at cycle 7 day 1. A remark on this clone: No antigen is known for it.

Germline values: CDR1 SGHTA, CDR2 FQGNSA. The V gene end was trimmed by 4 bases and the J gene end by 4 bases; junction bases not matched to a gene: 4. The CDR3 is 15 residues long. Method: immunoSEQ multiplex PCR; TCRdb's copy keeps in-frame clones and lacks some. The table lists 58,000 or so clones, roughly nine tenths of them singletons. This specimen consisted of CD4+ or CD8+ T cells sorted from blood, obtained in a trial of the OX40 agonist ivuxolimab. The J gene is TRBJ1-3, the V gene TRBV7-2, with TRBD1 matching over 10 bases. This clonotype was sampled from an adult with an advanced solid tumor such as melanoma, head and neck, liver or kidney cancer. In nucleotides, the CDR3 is TGTGCCAGCAGCTCCGACAGGGGGCGAGGAAACACCATATATTTT. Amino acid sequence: CASSSDRGRGNTIYF. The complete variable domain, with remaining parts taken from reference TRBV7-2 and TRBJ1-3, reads GAGVSQSPSNKVTEKGKDVELRCDPISGHTALYWYRQSLGQGLEFLIYFQGNSAPDKSGLPSDRFSAERTGGSVSTLTIQRTQQEDSAVYLCASSSDRGRGNTIYFGEGSWLTVV.